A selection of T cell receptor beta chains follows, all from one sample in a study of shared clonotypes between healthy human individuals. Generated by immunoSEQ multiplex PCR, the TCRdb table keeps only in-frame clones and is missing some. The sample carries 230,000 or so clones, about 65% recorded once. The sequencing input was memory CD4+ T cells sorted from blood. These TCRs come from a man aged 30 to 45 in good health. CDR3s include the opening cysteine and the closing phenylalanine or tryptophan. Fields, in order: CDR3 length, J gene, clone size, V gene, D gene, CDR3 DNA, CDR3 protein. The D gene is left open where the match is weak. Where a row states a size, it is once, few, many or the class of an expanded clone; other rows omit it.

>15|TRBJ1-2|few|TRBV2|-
TGTGCCAGCAGTGTTGAGGCAGGGGTTAACTATGGCTACACCTTC
CASSVEAGVNYGYTF
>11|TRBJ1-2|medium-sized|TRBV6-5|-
TGTGCCAGCAGTTCAGGGTATGGCTACACCTTC
CASSSGYGYTF
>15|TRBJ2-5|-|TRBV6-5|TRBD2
TGTGCCAGCAGGGAGACTAGCGGGAGTGGGGAGACCCAGTACTTC
CASRETSGSGETQYF
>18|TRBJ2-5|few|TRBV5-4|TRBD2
TGTGCCAGCAGCCCGACTAGCGGGAGGTCCTTTGGTGCAGAGACCCAGTACTTC
CASSPTSGRSFGAETQYF
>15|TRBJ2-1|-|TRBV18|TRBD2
TGTGCCAGCTCACCGGCTAGCGGGTCTTACAATGAGCAGTTCTTC
CASSPASGSYNEQFF
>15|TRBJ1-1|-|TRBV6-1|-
TGTGCCAGCAGGATAGGACAGAGGGGAAACACTGAAGCTTTCTTT
CASRIGQRGNTEAFF
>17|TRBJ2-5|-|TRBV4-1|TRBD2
TGCGCCAGCAGCCCAGGGAGGGCTACTAGCGGGATTGAGACCCAGTACTTC
CASSPGRATSGIETQYF
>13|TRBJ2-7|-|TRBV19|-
TGTGCCAGTAGTGAGAGGAGGACCTACGAGCAGTACTTC
CASSERRTYEQYF
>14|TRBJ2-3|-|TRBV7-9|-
TGTGCCAGCAGCCCCGGACAGCGCACAGATACGCAGTATTTT
CASSPGQRTDTQYF
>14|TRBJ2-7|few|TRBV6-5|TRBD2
TGTGCCAGCAGTAGAGCGGGAAAAGGGTACGAGCAGTACTTC
CASSRAGKGYEQYF
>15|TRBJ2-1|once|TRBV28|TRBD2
TGTGCCAGCAGACTAGCGGGAGTCCAGGGGTTGGAGCAGTTCTTC
CASRLAGVQGLEQFF
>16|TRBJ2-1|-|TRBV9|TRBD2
TGTGCCAGCAGCGTAGTATCCAGCGGGGGCTACAATGAGCAGTTCTTC
CASSVVSSGGYNEQFF
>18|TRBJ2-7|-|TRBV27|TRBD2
TGTGCCAGCAGTTTATTGGCGGCGGGACTAGCGGGAGTAGGTGAGCAGTACTTC
CASSLLAAGLAGVGEQYF
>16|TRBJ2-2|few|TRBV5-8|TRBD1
TGTGCCAGCAGCGTCTGGACAGGGGCGAACACCGGGGAGCTGTTTTTT
CASSVWTGANTGELFF
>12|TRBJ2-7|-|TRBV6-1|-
TGTGCCAGCAGTGATCCCGGGACCGAGCAGTACTTC
CASSDPGTEQYF
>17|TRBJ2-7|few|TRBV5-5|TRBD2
TGTGCCAGCAGCTCAAAGCCGACTAGCGGGTACTCCTACGAGCAGTACTTC
CASSSKPTSGYSYEQYF
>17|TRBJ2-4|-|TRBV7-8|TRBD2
TGTGCCAGCAGCTCCCTAGCGGGAAGGTCAGCCAAAAACATTCAGTACTTC
CASSSLAGRSAKNIQYF
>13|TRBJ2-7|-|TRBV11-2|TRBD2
TGTGCCAGCAGCTTAGAAGACGGGAGGGACTGCGACTTC
CASSLEDGRDCDF
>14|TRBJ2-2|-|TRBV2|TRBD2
TGTGCCAGCAGTCAAGCGGGAGGCACCGGGGAGCTGTTTTTT
CASSQAGGTGELFF
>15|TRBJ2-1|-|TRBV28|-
TGTGCCAGCAGGTCAGGGGTTTTGAGTTACAATGAGCAGTTCTTC
CASRSGVLSYNEQFF
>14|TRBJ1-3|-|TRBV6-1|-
TGTGCCAGCAGTAGAACAGCTACTGGAAACACCATATATTTT
CASSRTATGNTIYF
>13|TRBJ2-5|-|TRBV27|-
TGTGCCAGCAGAATAACCCAGGGGGAGACCCAGTACTTC
CASRITQGETQYF
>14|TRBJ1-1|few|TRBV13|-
TGTGCCAGCACCAATAAGGGGGGCCTAAATGAAGCTTTCTTT
CASTNKGGLNEAFF
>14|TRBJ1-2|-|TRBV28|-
TGTGCCAGCAGTGTAGCGTGGACAGACTATGGCTACACCTTC
CASSVAWTDYGYTF
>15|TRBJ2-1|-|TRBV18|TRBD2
TGTGCCAGCTCACAGGCGGGAGCCATTAACAATGAGCAGTTCTTC
CASSQAGAINNEQFF
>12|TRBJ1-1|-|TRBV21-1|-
TGTGCCAGCAGCCCCAGGCCCACTGAAGCTTTCTTT
CASSPRPTEAFF
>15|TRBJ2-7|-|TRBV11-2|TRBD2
TGTGCCAGCAGCTTAGAACTAGCGGGAAACTACGAGCAGTACTTC
CASSLELAGNYEQYF
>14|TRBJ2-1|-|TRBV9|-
TGTGCCAGCAGCGTAACCGGGGCCTACAATGAGCAGTTCTTC
CASSVTGAYNEQFF
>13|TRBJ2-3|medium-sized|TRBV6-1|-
TGTGCCAGCAGTGAACAGGAGGGCAGGACGCAGTATTTT
CASSEQEGRTQYF
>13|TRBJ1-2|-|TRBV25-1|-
TGTGCCAGCAGTGATAGTGTGAACGGTGGCTACACCTTC
CASSDSVNGGYTF
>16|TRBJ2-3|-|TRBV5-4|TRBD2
TGTGCCAGCAGCTTAAAGACTAGCGGGAGCACAGATACGCAGTATTTT
CASSLKTSGSTDTQYF
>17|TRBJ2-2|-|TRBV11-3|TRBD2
TGTGCCAGCAGCTTAGCTAGCGGGAGGGCAAGAACCGGGGAGCTGTTTTTT
CASSLASGRARTGELFF
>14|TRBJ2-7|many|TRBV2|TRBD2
TGTGCCAGCACCAGGACTAGCAACTCCTACGAGCAGTACTTC
CASTRTSNSYEQYF
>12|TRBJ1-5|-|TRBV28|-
TGTGCCAGCTGGACAGGCAATCAGCCCCAGCATTTT
CASWTGNQPQHF
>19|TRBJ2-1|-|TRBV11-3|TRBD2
TGTGCCAGCAGCTTACTGGGACTAGCGGGAGGCGGCTCCTACAATGAGCAGTTCTTC
CASSLLGLAGGGSYNEQFF
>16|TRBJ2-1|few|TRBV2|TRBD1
TGTGCCAGCAGTGAACAGGGACAGTCAGGTGGCAATGAGCAGTTCTTC
CASSEQGQSGGNEQFF
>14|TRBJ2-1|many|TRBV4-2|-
TGTGCCAGCAGCCAAGTTTCAGTCTTGGGTGAGCAGTTCTTC
CASSQVSVLGEQFF
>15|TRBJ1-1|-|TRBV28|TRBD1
TGTGCCAGCATCCCCCATGGACAGGAGAACACTGAAGCTTTCTTT
CASIPHGQENTEAFF
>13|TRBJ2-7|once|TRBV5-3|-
TGTGCCAGCAGCCTGGACTTCCTCTACGAGCAGTACTTC
CASSLDFLYEQYF
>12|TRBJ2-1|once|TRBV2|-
TGTGCCAGCAGCGGGACTTCCAGTGAGCAGTTCTTC
CASSGTSSEQFF
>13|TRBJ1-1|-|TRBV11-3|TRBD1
TGTGCCAGCAGCTTTACAGGGGGCACTGAAGCTTTCTTT
CASSFTGGTEAFF
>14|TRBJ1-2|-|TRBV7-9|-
TGTGCCAGCAGCCTCGGACCCGCTGTATATGGCTACACCTTC
CASSLGPAVYGYTF
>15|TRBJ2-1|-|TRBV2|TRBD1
TGTGCCAGCGGACCAGGGACAGGGGCCTACAATGAGCAGTTCTTC
CASGPGTGAYNEQFF